This TCR beta chain appears in the sequencing data of a study of T cells in Graves' hyperthyroidism and ophthalmopathy. The CDR3 is 15 amino acids. Germline CDR1 and CDR2: LNHNV and YYDKDF (reference sequence). Germline trimming cut 5 bases from V and 4 bases from J; bases unmatched to any gene: 10. In the case of this clonotype: The antigen is unknown.

Study-wide results and limits: Blood also showed most of the thyroid clonotypes that were expanded above 0.001. By a 13 V-J model, ophthalmopathy was set apart from stable hyperthyroidism.

Exclusion of a patient resulted from uncontrolled infection, other autoimmune disease, pregnancy or lactation. RNA transcripts yielded amplified TCR beta CDR3 regions. The TCR CDR3 first-round RT-PCR relied on the HTBI primer set. One entry per CDR3 protein results from TCRdb running MiXCR on the multiplex PCR reads. This sample yields approximately 49,000 distinct CDR3 sequences, of which about 54% are seen a single time; approximately 30% belongs to the top ten. This clonotype was sampled from a man aged 18 to 30 with Graves' hyperthyroidism. The chain recombines TRBV15 with TRBJ2-7, with TRBD1 identical over 8 bases. The source material was peripheral blood or thyroid tissue (not recorded which). Here the CDR3 reads CATSQTATGVYEQYF. The CDR3 DNA sequence: TGTGCCACCAGCCAAACTGCGACAGGGGTGTACGAGCAGTACTTC.